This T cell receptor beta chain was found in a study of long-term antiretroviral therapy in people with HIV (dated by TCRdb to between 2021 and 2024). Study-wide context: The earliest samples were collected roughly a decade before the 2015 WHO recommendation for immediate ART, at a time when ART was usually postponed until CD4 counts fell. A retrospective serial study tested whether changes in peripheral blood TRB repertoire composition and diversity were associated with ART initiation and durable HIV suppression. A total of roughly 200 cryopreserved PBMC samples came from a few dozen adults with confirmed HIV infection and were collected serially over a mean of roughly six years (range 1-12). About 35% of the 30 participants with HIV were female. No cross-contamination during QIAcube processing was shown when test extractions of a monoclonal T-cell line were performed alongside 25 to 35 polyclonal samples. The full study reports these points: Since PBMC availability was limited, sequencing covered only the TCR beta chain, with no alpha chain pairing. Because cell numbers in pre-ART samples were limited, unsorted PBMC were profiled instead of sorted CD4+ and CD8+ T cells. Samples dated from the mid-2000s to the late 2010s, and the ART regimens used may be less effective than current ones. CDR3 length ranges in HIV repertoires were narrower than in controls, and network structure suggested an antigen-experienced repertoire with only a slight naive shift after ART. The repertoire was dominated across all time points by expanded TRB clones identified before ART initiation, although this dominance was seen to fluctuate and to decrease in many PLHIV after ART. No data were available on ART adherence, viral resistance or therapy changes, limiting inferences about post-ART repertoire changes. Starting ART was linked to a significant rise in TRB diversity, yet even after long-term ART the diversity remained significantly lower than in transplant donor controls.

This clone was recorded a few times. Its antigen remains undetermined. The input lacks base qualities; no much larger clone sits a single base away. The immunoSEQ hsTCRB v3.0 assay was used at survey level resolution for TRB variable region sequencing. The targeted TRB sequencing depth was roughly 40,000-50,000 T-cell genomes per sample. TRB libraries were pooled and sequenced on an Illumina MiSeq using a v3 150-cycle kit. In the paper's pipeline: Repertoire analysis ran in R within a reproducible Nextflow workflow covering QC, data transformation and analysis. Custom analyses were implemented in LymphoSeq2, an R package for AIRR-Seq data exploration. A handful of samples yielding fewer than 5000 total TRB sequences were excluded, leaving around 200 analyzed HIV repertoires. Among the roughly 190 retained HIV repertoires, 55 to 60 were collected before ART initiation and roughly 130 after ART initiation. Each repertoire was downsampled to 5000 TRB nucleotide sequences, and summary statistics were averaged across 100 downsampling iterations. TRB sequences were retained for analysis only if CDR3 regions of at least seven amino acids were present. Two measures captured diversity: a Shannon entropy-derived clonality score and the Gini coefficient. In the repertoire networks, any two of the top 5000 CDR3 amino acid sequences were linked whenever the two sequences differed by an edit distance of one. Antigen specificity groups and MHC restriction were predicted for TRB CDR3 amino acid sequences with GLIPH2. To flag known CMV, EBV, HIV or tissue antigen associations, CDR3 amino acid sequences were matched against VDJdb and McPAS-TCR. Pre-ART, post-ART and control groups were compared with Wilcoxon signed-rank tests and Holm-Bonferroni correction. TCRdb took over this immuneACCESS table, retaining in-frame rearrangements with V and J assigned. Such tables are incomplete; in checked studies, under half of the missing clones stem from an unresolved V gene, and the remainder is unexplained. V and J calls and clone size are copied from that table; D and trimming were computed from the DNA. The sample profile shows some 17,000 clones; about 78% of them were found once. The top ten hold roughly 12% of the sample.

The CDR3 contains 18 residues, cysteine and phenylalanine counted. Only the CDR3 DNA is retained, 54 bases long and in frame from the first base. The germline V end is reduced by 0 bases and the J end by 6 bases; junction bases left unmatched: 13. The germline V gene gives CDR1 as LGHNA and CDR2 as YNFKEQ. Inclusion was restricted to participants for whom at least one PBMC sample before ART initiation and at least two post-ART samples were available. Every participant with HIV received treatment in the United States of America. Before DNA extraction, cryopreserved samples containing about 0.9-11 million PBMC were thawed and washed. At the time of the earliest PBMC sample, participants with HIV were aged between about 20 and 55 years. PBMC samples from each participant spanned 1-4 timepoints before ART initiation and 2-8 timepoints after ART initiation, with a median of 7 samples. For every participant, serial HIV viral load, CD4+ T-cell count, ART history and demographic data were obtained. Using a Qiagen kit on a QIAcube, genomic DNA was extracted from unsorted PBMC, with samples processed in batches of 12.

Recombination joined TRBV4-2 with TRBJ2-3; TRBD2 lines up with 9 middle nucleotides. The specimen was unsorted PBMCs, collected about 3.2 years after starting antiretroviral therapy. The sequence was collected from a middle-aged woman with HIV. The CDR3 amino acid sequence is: CASSQDRGGGGARDTQYF. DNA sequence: TGTGCCAGCAGCCAAGATCGAGGTGGCGGGGGGGCCCGGGATACGCAGTATTTT.